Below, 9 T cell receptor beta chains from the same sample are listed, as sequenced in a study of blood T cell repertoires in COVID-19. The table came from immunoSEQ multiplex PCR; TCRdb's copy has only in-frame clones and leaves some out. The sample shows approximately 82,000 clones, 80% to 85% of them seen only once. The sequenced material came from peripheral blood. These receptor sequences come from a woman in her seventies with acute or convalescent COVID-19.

CDR3 region: CASSTGTEGAGYTF. The DNA for the CDR3 is TGTGCCAGCAGCACCGGGACAGAGGGAGCCGGCTACACCTTC. V is TRBV2 and J is TRBJ1-2; TRBD1 matches at 7 bases. The CDR3 loop spans 14 amino acids. The J segment lost 8 bases and the V segment lost 6 bases, leaving 12 bases of the junction unmatched. The V gene's germline CDR1 is SNHLY and CDR2 FYNNEI.

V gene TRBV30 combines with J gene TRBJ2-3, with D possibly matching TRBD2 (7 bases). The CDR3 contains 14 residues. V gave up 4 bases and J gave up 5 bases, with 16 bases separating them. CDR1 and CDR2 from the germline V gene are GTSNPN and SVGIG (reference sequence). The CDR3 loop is CAWTMRGGGDTQYF. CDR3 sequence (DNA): TGTGCCTGGACCATGAGAGGGGGGGGAGATACGCAGTATTTT.

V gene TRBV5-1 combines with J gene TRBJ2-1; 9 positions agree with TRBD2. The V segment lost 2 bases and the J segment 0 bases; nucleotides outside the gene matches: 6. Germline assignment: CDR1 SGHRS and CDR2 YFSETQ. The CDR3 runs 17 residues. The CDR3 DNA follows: TGCGCCAGCAGCTTCCCTGCTAGCGGGACCTCCTACAATGAGCAGTTCTTC. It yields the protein CASSFPASGTSYNEQFF.

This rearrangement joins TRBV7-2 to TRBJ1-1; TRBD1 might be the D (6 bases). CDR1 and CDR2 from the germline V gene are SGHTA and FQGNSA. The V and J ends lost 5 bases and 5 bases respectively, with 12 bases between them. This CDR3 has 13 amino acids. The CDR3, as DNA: TGTGCCAGCAGCCAAGGGGGATGGACTGAAGCTTTCTTT. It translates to CASSQGGWTEAFF.

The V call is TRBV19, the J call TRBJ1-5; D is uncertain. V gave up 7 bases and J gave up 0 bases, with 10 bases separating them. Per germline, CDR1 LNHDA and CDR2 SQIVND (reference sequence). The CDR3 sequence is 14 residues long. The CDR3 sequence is CASTEQHSNQPQHF. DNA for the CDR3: TGTGCCAGTACTGAACAGCATAGCAATCAGCCCCAGCATTTT.

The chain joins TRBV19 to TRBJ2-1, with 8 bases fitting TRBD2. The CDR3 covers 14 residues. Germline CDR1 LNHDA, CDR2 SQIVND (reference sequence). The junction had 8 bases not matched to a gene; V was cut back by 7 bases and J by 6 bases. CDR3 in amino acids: CASTGGLAGNEQFF. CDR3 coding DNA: TGTGCCAGTACCGGGGGGCTAGCGGGCAATGAGCAGTTCTTC.

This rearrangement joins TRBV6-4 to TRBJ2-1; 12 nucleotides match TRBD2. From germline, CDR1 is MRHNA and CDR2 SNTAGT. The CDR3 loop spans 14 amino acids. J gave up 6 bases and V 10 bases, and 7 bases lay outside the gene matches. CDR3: CATEKTSGSNEQFF. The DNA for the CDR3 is TGTGCCACCGAAAAGACTAGCGGGAGCAATGAGCAGTTCTTC.

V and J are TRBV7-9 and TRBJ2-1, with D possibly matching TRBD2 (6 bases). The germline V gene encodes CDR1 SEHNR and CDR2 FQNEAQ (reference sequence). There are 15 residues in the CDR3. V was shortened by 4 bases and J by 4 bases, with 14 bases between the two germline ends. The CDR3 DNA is TGTGCCAGCAGCTCTGCTAGCGCCCTATACAATGAGCAGTTCTTC. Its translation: CASSSASALYNEQFF.

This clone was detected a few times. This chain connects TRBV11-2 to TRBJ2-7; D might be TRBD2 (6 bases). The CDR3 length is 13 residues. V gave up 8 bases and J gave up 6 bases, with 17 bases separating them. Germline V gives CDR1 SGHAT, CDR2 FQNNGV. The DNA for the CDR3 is TGTGCCAGCCGCCGGGGTTGGGGAGGCGAGCAGTACTTC. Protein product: CASRRGWGGEQYF.